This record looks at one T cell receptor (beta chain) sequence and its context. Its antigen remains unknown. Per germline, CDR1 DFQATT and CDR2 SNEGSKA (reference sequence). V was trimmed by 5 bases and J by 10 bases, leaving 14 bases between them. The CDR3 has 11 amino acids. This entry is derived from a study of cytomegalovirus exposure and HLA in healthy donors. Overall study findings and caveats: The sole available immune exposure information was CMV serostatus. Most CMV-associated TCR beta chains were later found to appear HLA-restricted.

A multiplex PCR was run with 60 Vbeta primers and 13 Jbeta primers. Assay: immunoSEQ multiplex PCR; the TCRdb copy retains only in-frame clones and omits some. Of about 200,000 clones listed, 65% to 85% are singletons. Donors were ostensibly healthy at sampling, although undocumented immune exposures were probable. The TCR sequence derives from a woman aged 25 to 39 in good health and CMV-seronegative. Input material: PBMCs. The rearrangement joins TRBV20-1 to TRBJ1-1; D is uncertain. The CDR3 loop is CSADKVEGAFF. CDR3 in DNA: TGCAGTGCTGATAAGGTGGAGGGAGCTTTCTTT.